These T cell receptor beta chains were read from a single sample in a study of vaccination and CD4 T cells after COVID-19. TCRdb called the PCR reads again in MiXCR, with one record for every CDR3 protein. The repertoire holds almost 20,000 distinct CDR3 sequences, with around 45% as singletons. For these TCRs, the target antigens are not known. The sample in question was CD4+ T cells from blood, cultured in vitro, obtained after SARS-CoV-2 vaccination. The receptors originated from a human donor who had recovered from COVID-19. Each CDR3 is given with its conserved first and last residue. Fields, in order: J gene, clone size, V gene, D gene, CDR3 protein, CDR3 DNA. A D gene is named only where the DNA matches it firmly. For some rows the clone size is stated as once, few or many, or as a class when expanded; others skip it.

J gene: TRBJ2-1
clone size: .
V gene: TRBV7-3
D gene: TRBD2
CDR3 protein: CASSFQRGDNEQFF
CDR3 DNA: TGTGCCAGCAGCTTTCAGCGGGGGGACAATGAGCAGTTCTTC

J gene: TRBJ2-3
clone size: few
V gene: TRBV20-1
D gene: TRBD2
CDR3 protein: CSAALNSGGAGTQYF
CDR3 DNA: TGCAGTGCAGCCTTAAATAGCGGGGGGGCAGGTACGCAGTATTTT

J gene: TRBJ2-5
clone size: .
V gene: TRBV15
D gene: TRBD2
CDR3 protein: CATSRPLVLAASGGETQYF
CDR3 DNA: TGTGCCACCAGCAGACCTCTCGTTTTAGCGGCGTCGGGGGGGGAGACCCAGTACTTC

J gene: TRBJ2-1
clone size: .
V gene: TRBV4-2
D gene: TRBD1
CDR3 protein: CASSQDTGGNEQFF
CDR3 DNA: TGTGCCAGCAGCCAAGACACAGGGGGCAATGAGCAGTTCTTC

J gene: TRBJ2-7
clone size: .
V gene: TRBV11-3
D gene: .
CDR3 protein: CASSPRGGGDSAYEQYF
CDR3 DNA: TGTGCCAGCAGCCCCCGAGGTGGTGGGGACTCAGCCTACGAGCAGTACTTC

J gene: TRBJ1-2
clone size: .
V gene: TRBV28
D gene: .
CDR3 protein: CASTEGRNYGYTF
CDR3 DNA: TGTGCCAGCACCGAAGGCCGAAACTATGGCTACACCTTC

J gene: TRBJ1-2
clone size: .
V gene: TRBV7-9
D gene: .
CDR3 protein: CASTVGDYGYTF
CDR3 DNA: TGTGCCAGCACTGTGGGGGACTATGGCTACACCTTC

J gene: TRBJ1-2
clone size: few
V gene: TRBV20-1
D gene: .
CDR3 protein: CSARAGTHYGYTF
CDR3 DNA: TGCAGTGCTAGAGCCGGGACACACTATGGCTACACCTTC

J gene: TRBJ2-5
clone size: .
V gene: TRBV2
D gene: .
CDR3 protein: CALRGGQTQETQYF
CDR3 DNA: TGTGCCCTCCGGGGAGGACAGACGCAAGAGACCCAGTACTTC

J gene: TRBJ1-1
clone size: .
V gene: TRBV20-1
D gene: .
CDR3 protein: CSAPRQAMNTEAFF
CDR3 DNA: TGCAGTGCTCCACGACAAGCCATGAACACTGAAGCTTTCTTT

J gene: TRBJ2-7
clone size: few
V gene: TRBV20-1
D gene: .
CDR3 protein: CSARDLNRVYEQYF
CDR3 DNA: TGCAGTGCTAGAGACTTAAACAGGGTCTACGAGCAGTACTTC

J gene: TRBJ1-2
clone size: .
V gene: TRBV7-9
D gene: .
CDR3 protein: CASSLGPLGSGYTF
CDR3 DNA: TGTGCCAGCAGCCTAGGGCCGTTGGGCAGCGGCTACACCTTC

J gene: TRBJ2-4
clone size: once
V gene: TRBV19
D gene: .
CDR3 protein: CASKVRPDIQYF
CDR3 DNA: TGTGCCAGTAAGGTGAGGCCGGACATTCAGTACTTC

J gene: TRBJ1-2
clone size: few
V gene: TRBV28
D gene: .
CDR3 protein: CASSLVGAYGYTF
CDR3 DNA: TGTGCCAGCAGTTTGGTTGGCGCCTATGGCTACACCTTC

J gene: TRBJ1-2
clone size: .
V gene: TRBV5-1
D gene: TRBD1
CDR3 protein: CASSPGDSYGYTF
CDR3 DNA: TGCGCCAGCAGCCCGGGGGACAGTTATGGCTACACCTTC

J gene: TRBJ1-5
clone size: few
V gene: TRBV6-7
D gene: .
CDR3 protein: CASVGDSNQPQHF
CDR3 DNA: TGTGCCAGCGTTGGGGATAGCAATCAGCCCCAGCATTTT

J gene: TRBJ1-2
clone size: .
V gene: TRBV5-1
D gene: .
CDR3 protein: CASSPRSNRQVSLGYTF
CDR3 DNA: TGCGCCAGCAGCCCACGGTCAAATCGACAGGTGTCGTTAGGCTACACCTTC

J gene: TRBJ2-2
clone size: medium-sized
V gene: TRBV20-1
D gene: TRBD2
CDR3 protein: CSARPSGVVPGELFF
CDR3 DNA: TGCAGTGCTAGACCTAGCGGGGTGGTTCCCGGGGAGCTGTTTTTT

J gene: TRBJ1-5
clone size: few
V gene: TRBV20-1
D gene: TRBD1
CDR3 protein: CSASTGTGTQPQHF
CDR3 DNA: TGCAGTGCTTCCACCGGGACAGGGACCCAGCCCCAGCATTTT

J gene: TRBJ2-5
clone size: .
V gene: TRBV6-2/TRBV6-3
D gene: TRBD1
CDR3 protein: CASSRRQGETQYF
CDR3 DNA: TGTGCCAGCAGTAGGCGACAGGGTGAGACCCAGTACTTC

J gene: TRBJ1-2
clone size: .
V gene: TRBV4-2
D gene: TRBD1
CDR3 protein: CASSQSGTDPGGYTF
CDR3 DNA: TGTGCCAGCAGCCAGAGCGGGACAGACCCAGGAGGCTACACCTTC

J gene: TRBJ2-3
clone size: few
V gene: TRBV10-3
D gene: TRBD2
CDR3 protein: CAIRESGGVTDTQYF
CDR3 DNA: TGTGCCATCAGGGAAAGCGGGGGAGTCACAGATACGCAGTATTTT

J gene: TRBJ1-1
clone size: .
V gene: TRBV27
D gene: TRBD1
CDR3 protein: CASRVGQGAYTEAFF
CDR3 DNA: TGTGCCAGCAGAGTGGGACAGGGGGCGTACACTGAAGCTTTCTTT

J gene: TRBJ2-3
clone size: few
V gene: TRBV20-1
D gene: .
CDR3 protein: CSALRRPSTDTQYF
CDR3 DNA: TGCAGCGCCCTAAGGCGGCCTAGCACAGATACGCAGTATTTT

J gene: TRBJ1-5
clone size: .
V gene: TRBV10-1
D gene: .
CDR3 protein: CASSEARAWGQPQHF
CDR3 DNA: TGCGCCAGCAGTGAGGCCAGGGCTTGGGGACAGCCCCAGCATTTT

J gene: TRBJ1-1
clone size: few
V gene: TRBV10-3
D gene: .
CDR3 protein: CAISEEREAFF
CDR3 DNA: TGTGCCATCAGTGAAGAGAGGGAAGCTTTCTTT

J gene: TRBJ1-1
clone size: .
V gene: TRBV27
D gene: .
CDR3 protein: CASSLLGTWNTEAFF
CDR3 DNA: TGTGCCAGCAGTTTATTGGGGACGTGGAACACTGAAGCTTTCTTT

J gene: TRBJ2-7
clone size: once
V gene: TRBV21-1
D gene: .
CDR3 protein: CASSKVLREGLHEQYF
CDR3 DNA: TGTGCCAGCAGCAAAGTCCTGCGGGAGGGCCTCCACGAGCAGTACTTC

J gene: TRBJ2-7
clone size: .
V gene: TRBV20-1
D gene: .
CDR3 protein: CSAALGQKSEQYF
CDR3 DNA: TGCAGTGCTGCGTTAGGGCAGAAATCCGAGCAGTACTTC

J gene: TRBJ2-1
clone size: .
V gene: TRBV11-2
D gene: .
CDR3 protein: CASSLERYNEQFF
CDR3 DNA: TGTGCCAGCAGCTTAGAAAGATACAATGAGCAGTTCTTC

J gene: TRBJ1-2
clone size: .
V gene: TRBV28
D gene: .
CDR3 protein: CASSTGSAGYTF
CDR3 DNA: TGTGCCAGCAGCACAGGGTCGGCTGGCTACACCTTC

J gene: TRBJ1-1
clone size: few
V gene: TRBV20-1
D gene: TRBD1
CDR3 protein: CSAIYRGREGAFF
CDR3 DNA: TGCAGTGCTATATACAGGGGGCGTGAGGGAGCTTTCTTT

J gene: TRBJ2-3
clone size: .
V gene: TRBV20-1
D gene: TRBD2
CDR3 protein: CSALPTSGNTDTQYF
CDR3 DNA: TGCAGTGCTCTCCCGACTAGCGGAAACACAGATACGCAGTATTTT

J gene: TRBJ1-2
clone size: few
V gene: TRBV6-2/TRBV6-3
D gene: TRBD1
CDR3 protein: CASSSTGMGGYTF
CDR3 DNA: TGTGCCAGCAGCTCGACAGGGATGGGTGGCTACACCTTC

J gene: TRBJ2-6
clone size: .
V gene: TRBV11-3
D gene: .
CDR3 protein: CASSYRQGLSGANVLTF
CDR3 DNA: TGTGCCAGCAGCTACCGACAGGGACTCTCTGGGGCCAACGTCCTGACTTTC

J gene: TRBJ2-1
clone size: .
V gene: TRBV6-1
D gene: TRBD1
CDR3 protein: CASSEWGQGAHEQFF
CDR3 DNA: TGTGCCAGCAGTGAATGGGGACAGGGAGCCCATGAGCAGTTCTTC

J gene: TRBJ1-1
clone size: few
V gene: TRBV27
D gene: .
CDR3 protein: CASRGQMNTEAFF
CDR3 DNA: TGTGCCAGCCGCGGGCAGATGAACACTGAAGCTTTCTTT

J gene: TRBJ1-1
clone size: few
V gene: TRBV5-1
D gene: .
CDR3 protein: CASSGGVTDNTEAFF
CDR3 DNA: TGCGCCAGCAGCGGGGGGGTGACAGATAACACTGAAGCTTTCTTT

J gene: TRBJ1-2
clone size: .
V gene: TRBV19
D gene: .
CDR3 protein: CASSRRGGFESGYTF
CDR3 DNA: TGTGCCAGTAGTCGGCGGGGCGGTTTTGAGAGTGGCTACACCTTC

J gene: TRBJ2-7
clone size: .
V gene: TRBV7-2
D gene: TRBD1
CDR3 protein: CASSLVGGDEQYF
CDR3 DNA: TGTGCCAGCAGCTTAGTAGGGGGCGACGAGCAGTACTTC

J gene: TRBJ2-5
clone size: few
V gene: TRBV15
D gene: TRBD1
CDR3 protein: CATSRELGRGSETQYF
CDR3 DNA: TGTGCCACCAGCAGAGAATTGGGCAGGGGGTCAGAGACCCAGTACTTC

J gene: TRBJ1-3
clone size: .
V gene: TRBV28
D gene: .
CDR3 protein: CASNVQGAGNTIYF
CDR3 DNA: TGTGCCAGCAACGTTCAGGGTGCTGGAAACACCATATATTTT

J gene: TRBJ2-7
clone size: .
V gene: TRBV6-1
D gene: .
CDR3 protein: CASSPSSEQYF
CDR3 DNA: TGTGCCAGCAGTCCCTCCAGCGAGCAGTACTTC

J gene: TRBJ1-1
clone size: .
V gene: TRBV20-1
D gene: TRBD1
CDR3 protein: CSAKGGPEAFF
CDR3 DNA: TGCAGTGCTAAAGGGGGCCCTGAAGCTTTCTTT

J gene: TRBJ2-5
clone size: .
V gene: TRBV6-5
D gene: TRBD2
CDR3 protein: CASSYSMREGETQYF
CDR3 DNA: TGTGCCAGCAGTTACTCGATGCGGGAGGGAGAGACCCAGTACTTC

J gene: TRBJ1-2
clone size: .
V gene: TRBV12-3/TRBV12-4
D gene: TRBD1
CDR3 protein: CASSLTGGGDYGYTF
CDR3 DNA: TGTGCCAGCAGTTTGACAGGGGGCGGTGACTATGGCTACACCTTC

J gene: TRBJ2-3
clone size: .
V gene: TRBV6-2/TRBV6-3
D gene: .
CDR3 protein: CASSWKSTDTQYF
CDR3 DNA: TGTGCCAGCAGTTGGAAAAGCACAGATACGCAGTATTTT

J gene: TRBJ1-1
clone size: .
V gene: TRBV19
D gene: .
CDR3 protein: CASSGGPFEAFF
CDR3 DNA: TGTGCCAGTAGTGGTGGACCATTCGAAGCTTTCTTT

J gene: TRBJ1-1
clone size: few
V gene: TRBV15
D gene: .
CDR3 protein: CATSRDPFRMNTEAFF
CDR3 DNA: TGTGCCACCAGCAGAGATCCGTTCAGAATGAACACTGAAGCTTTCTTT

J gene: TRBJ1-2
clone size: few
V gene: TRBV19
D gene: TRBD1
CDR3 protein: CASEDRVGYTF
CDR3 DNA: TGTGCCTCCGAGGACAGGGTCGGCTACACCTTC

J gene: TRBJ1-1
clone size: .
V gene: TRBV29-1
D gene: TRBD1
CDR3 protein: CSVEGLTGAGTEAFF
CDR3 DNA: TGCAGCGTTGAAGGCTTGACAGGGGCAGGCACTGAAGCTTTCTTT

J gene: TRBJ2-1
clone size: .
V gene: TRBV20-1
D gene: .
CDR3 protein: CSARNPRSCNEQFF
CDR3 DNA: TGCAGTGCTAGAAACCCCCGGTCCTGCAATGAGCAGTTCTTC

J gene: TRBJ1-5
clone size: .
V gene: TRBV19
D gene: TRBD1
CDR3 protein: CASSIRQGGARGQPQHF
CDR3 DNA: TGTGCCAGTAGTATTCGACAGGGAGGTGCGCGGGGTCAGCCCCAGCATTTT

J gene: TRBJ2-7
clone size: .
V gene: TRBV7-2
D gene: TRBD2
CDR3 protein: CASSLGLAAYEQYF
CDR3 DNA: TGTGCCAGCAGCTTAGGACTAGCAGCCTACGAGCAGTACTTC

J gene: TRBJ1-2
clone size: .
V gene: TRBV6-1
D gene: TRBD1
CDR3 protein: CASRPPVTGNYGYTF
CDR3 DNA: TGTGCCAGCAGGCCCCCGGTGACAGGGAACTATGGCTACACCTTC

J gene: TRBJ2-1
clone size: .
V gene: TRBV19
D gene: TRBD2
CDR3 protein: CASSMGGWEQFF
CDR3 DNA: TGTGCCAGTAGTATGGGGGGGTGGGAGCAGTTCTTC

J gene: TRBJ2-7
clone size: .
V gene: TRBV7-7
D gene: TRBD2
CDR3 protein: CACSNERDERREPYEQYF
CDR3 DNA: TGTGCCTGTTCTAACGAGCGGGACGAAAGACGCGAACCCTACGAGCAGTACTTC

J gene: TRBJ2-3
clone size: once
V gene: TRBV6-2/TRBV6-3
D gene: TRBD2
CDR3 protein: CASSLAGNTQYF
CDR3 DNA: TGTGCCAGCAGCTTAGCGGGAAATACGCAGTATTTT

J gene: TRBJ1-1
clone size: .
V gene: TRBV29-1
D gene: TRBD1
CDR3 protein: CSVDGTVNTEAFF
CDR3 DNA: TGCAGCGTCGACGGGACAGTGAACACTGAAGCTTTCTTT